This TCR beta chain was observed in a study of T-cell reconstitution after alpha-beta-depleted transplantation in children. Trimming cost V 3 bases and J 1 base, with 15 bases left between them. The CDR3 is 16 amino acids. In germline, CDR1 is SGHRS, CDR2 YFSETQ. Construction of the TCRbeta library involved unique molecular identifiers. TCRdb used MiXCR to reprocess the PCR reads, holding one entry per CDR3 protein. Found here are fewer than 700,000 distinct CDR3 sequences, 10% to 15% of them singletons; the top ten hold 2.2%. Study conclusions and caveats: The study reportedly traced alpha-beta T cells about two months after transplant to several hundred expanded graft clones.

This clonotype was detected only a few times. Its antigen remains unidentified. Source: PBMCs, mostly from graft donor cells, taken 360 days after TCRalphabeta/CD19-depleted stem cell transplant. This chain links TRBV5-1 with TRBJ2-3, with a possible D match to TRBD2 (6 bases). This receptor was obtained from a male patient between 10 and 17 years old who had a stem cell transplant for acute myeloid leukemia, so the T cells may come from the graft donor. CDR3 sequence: CASSSRLEKGTDTQYF. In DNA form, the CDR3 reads TGCGCCAGCAGCTCGAGACTAGAGAAGGGCACAGATACGCAGTATTTT.